Shown below are 32 T cell receptor beta chains from a single sample sequenced in a study of blood T cell repertoires in COVID-19. This table comes from immunoSEQ multiplex PCR, and its TCRdb copy is limited to in-frame clones, with some not included. The table records around 190,000 clones, around 90% of them present only once. Material: PBMCs or T cells enriched from blood (not recorded which). Every receptor here comes from a woman under 30 who had recovered from COVID-19.

This sequence joins TRBV14 and TRBJ1-2, with 7 bases aligning to TRBD1. There are 14 residues in the CDR3. Per germline, CDR1 SGHDN and CDR2 FVKESK. V lost 3 bases and J lost 13; bases outside the gene matches: 14. The CDR3 sequence: CASSHTQGFDVGTF. The CDR3, as DNA: TGTGCCAGCAGCCACACACAGGGGTTTGACGTCGGCACCTTC.

CDR3 amino acids: CASSLSRGGGYETQYF. Here the CDR3 DNA reads TGTGCCAGCAGTTTAAGTCGCGGGGGGGGGTACGAGACCCAGTACTTC. The rearrangement joins TRBV28 to TRBJ2-5; 9 nucleotides agree with TRBD2. The CDR3 is 16 residues long. The ends lost 2 bases at V and 5 bases at J; junction bases unmatched: 9. Looked up from germline, CDR1 is MDHEN and CDR2 is SYDVKM.

This chain links TRBV7-2 with TRBJ2-7; a weak D match, TRBD1 (6 bases). Germline values: CDR1 SGHTA, CDR2 FQGNSA. The CDR3 covers 15 residues. Trimming stripped 5 bases from V and 2 bases from J, with 16 bases between. In DNA, the CDR3 is TGTGCCAGCAGCACTAACGGGGACAACCCCTACGAGCAGTACTTC. Translation: CASSTNGDNPYEQYF.

The rearrangement joins TRBV28 to TRBJ1-5; TRBD1 is a possible D gene (5 bases). The CDR3 sequence is 17 residues long. Between the trimmed V and J ends, which lost 4 bases and 5 bases, there was a span of 21 bases. The germline CDR1 and CDR2 sequences are MDHEN and SYDVKM. CDR3 region: CASSSIYLPRGYQPQHF. The CDR3 coding sequence is TGTGCCAGCAGTTCTATTTATCTACCGCGGGGGTATCAGCCCCAGCATTTT.

The sample holds one count of this clone. The V gene is TRBV30, the J gene TRBJ2-1, with 7 bases aligning to TRBD2. CDR1 is GTSNPN and CDR2 is SVGIG in the germline V gene (reference sequence). V was clipped by 4 bases and J by 1 base; unmatched bases: 7. The CDR3 contains 15 residues. CDR3 region: CAWTLSGLSYNEQFF. The CDR3 coding sequence is TGTGCCTGGACCCTTAGCGGGCTATCCTACAATGAGCAGTTCTTC.

The chain employs TRBV10-3 and TRBJ1-1; unclear D gene. The V gene's germline CDR1 is ENHRY and CDR2 SYGVKD. The CDR3 extends over 13 amino acids. V lost 7 bases and J lost 2, with 11 bases in between. CDR3 DNA: TGTGCCATCACTCCTACAGTAAACACTGAAGCTTTCTTT. Encoded protein: CAITPTVNTEAFF.

V is TRBV5-1 and J is TRBJ2-6; D uncertain. The germline V gene has CDR1 SGHRS and CDR2 YFSETQ. Deletions cut 0 bases from V and 0 bases from J, with 7 bases between. The length of the CDR3 is 16 residues. The CDR3 loop is CASSLVGGSGANVLTF. The CDR3 coding sequence is TGCGCCAGCAGCTTGGTCGGTGGCTCTGGGGCCAACGTCCTGACTTTC.

The CDR3 nucleotides are TGTGCCAGCAATAGCTTAGGGCCCCAGCATTTT. It translates to CASNSLGPQHF. The V and J genes are TRBV2 and TRBJ1-5; D not resolved. The V end was cut by 7 bases, the J end by 9 bases, with 10 bases between. Looked up from germline, CDR1 is SNHLY and CDR2 is FYNNEI. The CDR3 covers 11 residues.

In its sample, this clone was seen once. The V call is TRBV27, the J call TRBJ2-7; D is possibly TRBD1 (5 bases). Deletions cut 7 bases from V and 0 bases from J, with 19 bases between. The CDR3 runs to 16 residues. Germline V gene sequence: CDR1 MNHEY, CDR2 SMNVEV (reference sequence). The CDR3 bases are TGTGCCAGCACCATGGTGGGCAGGGTCCCCTCCTACGAGCAGTACTTC. Protein sequence: CASTMVGRVPSYEQYF.

This sequence joins TRBV6-4 and TRBJ2-2, with D hard to call. The CDR3 is 16 amino acids. Germline CDR1 and CDR2: MRHNA and SNTAGT. V gave up 0 bases and J gave up 1 base, with 9 bases separating them. CDR3 residues: CASSDSAAENTGELFF. CDR3 DNA: TGTGCCAGCAGTGACTCGGCTGCCGAGAACACCGGGGAGCTGTTTTTT.

The chain is built from TRBV5-1 and TRBJ1-1; possible D gene TRBD1, 6 bases. The CDR3 length is 15 residues. Per the germline V gene, CDR1 is SGHRS and CDR2 is YFSETQ. The ends were cut back, 0 bases at V and 2 bases at J, with 11 bases in the middle. The CDR3 is CASSLGGQQNTEAFF. The CDR3 region has the DNA TGCGCCAGCAGCTTGGGGGGACAACAAAACACTGAAGCTTTCTTT.

The J gene is TRBJ1-2, the V gene TRBV6-5; D not resolved. CDR3 size: 14 residues. V lost 4 bases, J lost 6 bases, and 15 bases lay in between. CDR1 MNHEY and CDR2 SVGAGI come from the germline V gene. The CDR3 loop reads CASSSSQVPHGYTF. The CDR3 DNA is TGTGCCAGCAGTTCCTCTCAGGTGCCTCATGGCTACACCTTC.

This chain uses TRBV14 with TRBJ1-4; 9 positions agree with TRBD1. The germline CDR1 and CDR2 sequences are SGHDN and FVKESK. The V segment lost 2 bases and the J segment 2 bases; nucleotides outside the gene matches: 6. The CDR3 consists of 17 residues. CDR3 nucleotides: TGTGCCAGCAGCCAATCCCGGGACAGGGCCACTAATGAAAAACTGTTTTTT. Amino acid sequence: CASSQSRDRATNEKLFF.

V usage is TRBV11-2 and J usage is TRBJ2-1; the D gene is possibly TRBD2 (6 bases). Germline CDR1 reads SGHAT; CDR2 reads FQNNGV. Trimming shortened V by 5 bases and J by 8 bases, and 19 bases separated the two germline ends. The CDR3 is 15 amino acids. CDR3 nucleotides: TGTGCCAGCAGCGTCGTCGCTAGCGATTACGATGAGCAGTTCTTC. Protein sequence: CASSVVASDYDEQFF.

Comment on this clone: Other nucleotide sequences from this sample produce the same CDR3. The chain is built from TRBV3-1 (or the pseudogene TRBV3-2) and TRBJ2-5; no firm D call. The germline V gene has CDR1 LGHDT and CDR2 YNNKEL (reference sequence). V shed 4 bases and J shed 1 base, with 4 bases lying between them. The CDR3 is made up of 12 amino acids. CDR3 region: CASSPFQETQYF. CDR3 bases: TGTGCCAGCAGCCCCTTCCAAGAGACCCAGTACTTC.

This clone was detected once. The DNA for the CDR3 is TGTGCCAGCAGCAAAGGGACAGGGGATATGAACACTGAAGCTTTCTTT. It yields the protein CASSKGTGDMNTEAFF. This sequence joins TRBV21-1 and TRBJ1-1; no DNA check was done on the table's D call, TRBD1. TRBV21-1 is a pseudogene segment. CDR3 size: 16 residues.

The rearrangement links TRBV6-5 to TRBJ1-5; no clear D. With 6 bases removed from V and 6 bases from J, the gap between germline ends came to 9 bases. Germline assignment: CDR1 MNHEY and CDR2 SVGAGI. CDR3 length: 12 residues. CDR3 loop: CASRGPGQPQHF. The CDR3, as DNA: TGTGCCAGCAGGGGCCCCGGTCAGCCCCAGCATTTT.

The genes are TRBV4-1 and TRBJ2-1, with D possibly being TRBD1 (5 bases). Germline CDR1 reads MGHRA; CDR2 reads YSYEKL. The CDR3 is 12 residues long. V was shortened by 1 base and J by 15 bases, with 13 bases between the two germline ends. For the CDR3, the DNA is TGCGCCAGCAGCCAAGTAGGGGCGCCCAGGTTCTTC. Its protein is CASSQVGAPRFF.

The chain joins TRBV6-6 to TRBJ2-7, with 9 bases aligning to TRBD2. The CDR3 runs to 15 residues. The junction had 13 bases not matched to a gene; V was cut back by 6 bases and J by 7 bases. Germline CDR1 reads MNHNY; CDR2 reads SVGAGI (reference sequence). In DNA, the CDR3 is TGTGCCAGCAGGAAAGAGGTAGCGGGAGTTACGGAGCAGTACTTC. Protein product: CASRKEVAGVTEQYF.

This clone was picked up one time. The chain combines TRBV7-9 with TRBJ2-1, with D possibly matching TRBD2 (6 bases). From germline, CDR1 is SEHNR and CDR2 FQNEAQ (reference sequence). The CDR3 spans 12 residues. With 11 bases removed from V and 9 bases from J, the gap between germline ends came to 17 bases. CDR3 in DNA: TGTGCCGGTGACCGGGACTCCCGTGAGCAGTTCTTC. This sequence encodes CAGDRDSREQFF.

V gene TRBV7-2 combines with J gene TRBJ2-3; TRBD2 matches 10 bases. This CDR3 has 15 amino acids. J gave up 11 bases and V 1 base, and 9 bases lay outside the gene matches. Germline CDR1 reads SGHTA; CDR2 reads FQGNSA. The CDR3 sequence is CASSLDKRGGFRQYF. Here the CDR3 DNA reads TGTGCCAGCAGCTTAGATAAGCGGGGGGGTTTCAGGCAGTATTTT.

The chain employs TRBV5-1 and TRBJ2-7; D is ambiguous. The germline V gene has CDR1 SGHRS and CDR2 YFSETQ. The CDR3 loop spans 15 amino acids. V was pared by 4 bases and J by 3 bases, with 17 bases between. CDR3 amino acids: CASSLQGVMNYEQYF. The CDR3 DNA is TGCGCCAGCAGCCTTCAAGGAGTCATGAACTACGAGCAGTACTTC. The variable domain in full, with the rest retrieved from reference TRBV5-1 and TRBJ2-7, is KAGVTQTPRYLIKTRGQQVTLSCSPISGHRSVSWYQQTPGQGLQFLFEYFSETQRNKGNFPGRFSGRQFSNSRSEMNVSTLELGDSALYLCASSLQGVMNYEQYFGPGTRLTVT.

This sequence joins TRBV7-8 and TRBJ1-3; 7 bases fit TRBD1. The CDR3 is made up of 12 amino acids. V dropped 8 bases and J dropped 8; count of bases not matched to a gene: 6. Germline CDR1 reads SGHVS; CDR2 reads FQNEAQ. The CDR3 nucleotides are TGTGCCAGCCAAGGGGGCGCAGACACCATATATTTT. It translates to CASQGGADTIYF.

V and J are TRBV3-1 (or the pseudogene TRBV3-2) and TRBJ2-5, with 7 positions matching TRBD1. V trimming: 5 bases; J trimming: 4 bases; junction bases outside the gene matches: 7. The germline CDR1 and CDR2 sequences are LGHDT and YNNKEL (reference sequence). The CDR3 extends over 14 amino acids. The CDR3 nucleotides read TGTGCCAGCAGCGAGTCGACAGGGCGAGAGACCCAGTACTTC. It translates to CASSESTGRETQYF.

This sequence joins TRBV19 and TRBJ1-6; D unclear. The CDR3 contains 14 residues. The germline CDR1 and CDR2 sequences are LNHDA and SQIVND (reference sequence). V lost 3 bases to trimming and J lost 8 bases, with 11 bases between them. In DNA form, the CDR3 reads TGTGCCAGTAGTATGGAGGGAGGAGATTCACCCCTCCACTTT. Its protein is CASSMEGGDSPLHF.

Only one count was recorded for this clone. The gene calls are TRBV7-9 and TRBJ1-2; the D is unclear. Trimming pared 1 base from V and 5 bases from J, leaving 14 bases between. The CDR3 length is 15 residues. Germline V gene data show CDR1 as SEHNR and CDR2 as FQNEAQ (reference sequence). The CDR3 DNA reads TGTGCCAGCAGCTTAGTAGACGGAACGACATATGGCTACACCTTC. This encodes CASSLVDGTTYGYTF.

A few counts support this clone. The V and J genes are TRBV25-1 and TRBJ1-1; 7 bases are shared with TRBD1. Germline trimming cut 8 bases from V and 0 bases from J; bases unmatched to any gene: 9. The CDR3 is 15 residues long. Germline CDR1 reads MGHDK; CDR2 reads SYGVNS. CDR3 loop: CASGASGTVNTEAFF. The CDR3 DNA reads as TGTGCCAGCGGGGCATCCGGGACAGTGAACACTGAAGCTTTCTTT.

The V and J genes are TRBV11-2 and TRBJ1-4; 8 positions agree with TRBD1. This CDR3 is built from 15 residues. Trimming removed 5 bases from V and 6 bases from J; junction bases left unmatched: 8. Germline V gives CDR1 SGHAT, CDR2 FQNNGV. In DNA, the CDR3 is TGTGCCAGCAGCCCACGGACAGGGACCGATGAAAAACTGTTTTTT. Protein sequence: CASSPRTGTDEKLFF.

This clone is a singleton in its sample. J is TRBJ1-2 and V is TRBV19; D not certain. Germline CDR1 and CDR2: LNHDA and SQIVND (reference sequence). The V gene lost 2 bases and the J gene lost 2 bases, with 9 bases spanning the gap. This CDR3 has 14 amino acids. CDR3 coding DNA: TGTGCCAGTAGTATAAGTTTTGGCAACTATGGCTACACCTTC. Translating gives CASSISFGNYGYTF.

The chain combines TRBV30 with TRBJ1-1; D unclear. This CDR3 has 14 amino acids. V shed 0 bases and J shed 0 bases, with 8 bases lying between them. Looked up from germline, CDR1 is GTSNPN and CDR2 is SVGIG (reference sequence). The CDR3 DNA reads TGTGCCTGGAGTGTACCAGGCGTGAACACTGAAGCTTTCTTT. Protein: CAWSVPGVNTEAFF. The full variable domain, completed using reference TRBV30 and TRBJ1-1, is SQTIHQWPATLVQPVGSPLSLECTVEGTSNPNLYWYRQAAGRGLQLLFYSVGIGQISSEVPQNLSASRPQDRQFILSSKKLLLSDSGFYLCAWSVPGVNTEAFFGQGTRLTVV.

The chain couples TRBV28 to TRBJ1-5; tentative D call: TRBD1 (5 bases). In germline, CDR1 is MDHEN, CDR2 SYDVKM. The V gene lost 7 bases and the J gene lost 6 bases, with 19 bases spanning the gap. The CDR3 loop spans 15 amino acids. The CDR3 nucleotides read TGTGCCAGCACCCTGGGGCAGGGAGGAGGTCAGCCCCAGCATTTT. Protein: CASTLGQGGGQPQHF.

This chain links TRBV28 with TRBJ1-1; D is unresolved. CDR1 MDHEN and CDR2 SYDVKM come from the germline V gene. The CDR3 spans 12 residues. V gave up 7 bases and J gave up 0 bases, with 6 bases separating them. The CDR3 protein is CASMGVNTEAFF. CDR3 DNA: TGTGCCAGCATGGGAGTGAACACTGAAGCTTTCTTT.